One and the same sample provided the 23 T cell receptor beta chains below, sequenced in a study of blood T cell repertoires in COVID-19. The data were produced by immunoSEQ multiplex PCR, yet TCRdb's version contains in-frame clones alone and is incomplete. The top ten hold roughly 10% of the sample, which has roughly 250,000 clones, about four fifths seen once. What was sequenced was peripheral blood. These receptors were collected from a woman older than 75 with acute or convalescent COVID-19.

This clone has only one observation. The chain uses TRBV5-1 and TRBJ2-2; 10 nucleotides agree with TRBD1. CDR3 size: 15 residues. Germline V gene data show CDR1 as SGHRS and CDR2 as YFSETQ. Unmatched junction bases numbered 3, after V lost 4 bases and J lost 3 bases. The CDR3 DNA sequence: TGCGCCAGCAGCCGGGACAGGGGTGACACCGGGGAGCTGTTTTTT. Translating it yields CASSRDRGDTGELFF.

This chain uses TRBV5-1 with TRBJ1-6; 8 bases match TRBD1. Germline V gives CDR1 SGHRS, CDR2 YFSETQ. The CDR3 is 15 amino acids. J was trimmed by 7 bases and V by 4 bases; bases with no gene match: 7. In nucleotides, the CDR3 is TGCGCCAGCAGCCTGACAGGGGACGGGAATTCACCCCTCCACTTT. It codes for CASSLTGDGNSPLHF.

CDR3 residues: CATSGSGGAGTEAFF. In DNA, the CDR3 is TGTGCCACCAGTGGCTCAGGGGGCGCGGGCACTGAAGCTTTCTTT. The gene calls are TRBV24-1 and TRBJ1-1; 8 nucleotides line up with TRBD1. Germline V lookup: CDR1 KGHDR, CDR2 SFDVKD. This CDR3 has 15 residues. V shed 5 bases and J 4 bases; nucleotides not matched to a gene: 8.

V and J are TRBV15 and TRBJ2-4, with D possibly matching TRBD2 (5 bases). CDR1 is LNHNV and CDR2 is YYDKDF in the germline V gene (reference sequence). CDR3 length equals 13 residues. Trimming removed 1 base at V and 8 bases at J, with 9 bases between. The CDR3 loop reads CATSRGGYDIQYF. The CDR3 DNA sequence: TGTGCCACCAGCAGAGGAGGGTATGACATTCAGTACTTC.

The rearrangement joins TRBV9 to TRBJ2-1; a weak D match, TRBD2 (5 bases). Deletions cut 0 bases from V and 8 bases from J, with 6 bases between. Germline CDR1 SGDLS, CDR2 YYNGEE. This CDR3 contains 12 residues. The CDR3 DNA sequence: TGTGCCAGCAGCGTAGTCGGGGATGAGCAGTTCTTC. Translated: CASSVVGDEQFF.

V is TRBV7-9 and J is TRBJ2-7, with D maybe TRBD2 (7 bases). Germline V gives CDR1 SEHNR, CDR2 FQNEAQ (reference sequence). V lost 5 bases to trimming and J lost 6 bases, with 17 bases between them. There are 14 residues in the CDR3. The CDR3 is CASSPRGGPGEQYF. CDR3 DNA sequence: TGTGCCAGCAGCCCAAGGGGGGGGCCAGGCGAGCAGTACTTC.

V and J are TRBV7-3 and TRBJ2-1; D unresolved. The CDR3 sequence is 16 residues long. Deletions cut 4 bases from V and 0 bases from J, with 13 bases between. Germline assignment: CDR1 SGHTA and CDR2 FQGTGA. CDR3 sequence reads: CASSSLGRVSYNEQFF. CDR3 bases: TGTGCCAGCAGCTCCCTGGGCCGAGTCTCCTACAATGAGCAGTTCTTC.

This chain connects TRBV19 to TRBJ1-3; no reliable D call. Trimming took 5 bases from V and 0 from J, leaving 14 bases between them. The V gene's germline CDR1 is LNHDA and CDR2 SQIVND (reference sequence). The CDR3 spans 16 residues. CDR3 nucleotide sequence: TGTGCCAGTAGTCTGTTCCCAGGCGACTCTGGAAACACCATATATTTT. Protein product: CASSLFPGDSGNTIYF.

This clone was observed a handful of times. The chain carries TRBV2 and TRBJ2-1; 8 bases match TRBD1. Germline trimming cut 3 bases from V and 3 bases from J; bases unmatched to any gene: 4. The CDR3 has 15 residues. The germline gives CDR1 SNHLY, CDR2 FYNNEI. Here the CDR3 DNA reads TGTGCCAGCAGTGATAGACAGGGGCTCTACAATGAGCAGTTCTTC. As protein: CASSDRQGLYNEQFF. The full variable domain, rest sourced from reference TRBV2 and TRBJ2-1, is EPEVTQTPSHQVTQMGQEVILRCVPISNHLYFYWYRQILGQKVEFLVSFYNNEISEKSEIFDDQFSVERPDGSNFTLKIRSTKLEDSAMYFCASSDRQGLYNEQFFGPGTRLTVL.

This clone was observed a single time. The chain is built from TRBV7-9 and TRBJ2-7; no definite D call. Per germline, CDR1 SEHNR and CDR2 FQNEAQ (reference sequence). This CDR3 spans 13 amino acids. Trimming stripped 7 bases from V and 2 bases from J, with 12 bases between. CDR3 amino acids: CASTPDNAYEQYF. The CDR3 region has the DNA TGTGCCAGCACCCCCGACAACGCCTACGAGCAGTACTTC.

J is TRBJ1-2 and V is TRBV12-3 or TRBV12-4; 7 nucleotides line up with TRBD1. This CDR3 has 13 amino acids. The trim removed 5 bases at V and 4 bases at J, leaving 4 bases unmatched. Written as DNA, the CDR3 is TGTGCCAGCAGTCAACAGGGGACCTATGGCTACACCTTC. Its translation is CASSQQGTYGYTF.

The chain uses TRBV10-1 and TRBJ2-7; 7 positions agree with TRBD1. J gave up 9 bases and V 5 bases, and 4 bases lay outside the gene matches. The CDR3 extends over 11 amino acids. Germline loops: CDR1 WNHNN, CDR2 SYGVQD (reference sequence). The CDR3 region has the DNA TGCGCCAGCAGTAAGGGACAGACGCAGTACTTC. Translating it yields CASSKGQTQYF.

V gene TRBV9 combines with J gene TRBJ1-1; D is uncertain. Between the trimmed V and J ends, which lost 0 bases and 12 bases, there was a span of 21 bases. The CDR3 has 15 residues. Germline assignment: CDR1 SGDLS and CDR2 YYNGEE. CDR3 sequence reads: CASSVGLSGPGGTFF. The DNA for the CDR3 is TGTGCCAGCAGCGTAGGCCTTTCTGGGCCTGGCGGGACTTTCTTT.

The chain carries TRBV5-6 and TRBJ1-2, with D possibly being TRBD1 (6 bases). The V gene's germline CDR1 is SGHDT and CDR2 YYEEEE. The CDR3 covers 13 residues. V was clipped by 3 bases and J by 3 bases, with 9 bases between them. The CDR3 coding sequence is TGTGCCAGCAGCTCCCCAGGGGACTATGGCTACACCTTC. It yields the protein CASSSPGDYGYTF.

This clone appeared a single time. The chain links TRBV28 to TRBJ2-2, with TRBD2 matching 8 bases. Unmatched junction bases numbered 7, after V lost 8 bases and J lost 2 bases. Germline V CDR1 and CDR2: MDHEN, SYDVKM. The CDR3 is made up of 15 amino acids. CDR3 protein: CASREAGVNTGELFF. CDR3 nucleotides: TGTGCCAGCCGCGAAGCGGGGGTTAACACCGGGGAGCTGTTTTTT.

CDR3 residues: CASSRTGELGNQPQHF. In nucleotides, the CDR3 is TGTGCCAGCAGTAGAACAGGGGAGTTAGGCAATCAGCCCCAGCATTTT. The V gene is TRBV27, the J gene TRBJ1-5, with TRBD1 matching 7 bases. Trimming cost V 5 bases and J 2 bases; bases outside gene matches: 9. The CDR3 consists of 16 residues. In germline, CDR1 is MNHEY, CDR2 SMNVEV (reference sequence).

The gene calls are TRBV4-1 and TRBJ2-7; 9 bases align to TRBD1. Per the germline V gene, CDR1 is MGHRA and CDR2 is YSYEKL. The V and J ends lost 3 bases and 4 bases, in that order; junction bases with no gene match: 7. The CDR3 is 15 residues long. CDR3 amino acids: CASSQPGTGRYEQYF. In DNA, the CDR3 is TGCGCCAGCAGCCAGCCCGGGACAGGGCGGTACGAGCAGTACTTC.

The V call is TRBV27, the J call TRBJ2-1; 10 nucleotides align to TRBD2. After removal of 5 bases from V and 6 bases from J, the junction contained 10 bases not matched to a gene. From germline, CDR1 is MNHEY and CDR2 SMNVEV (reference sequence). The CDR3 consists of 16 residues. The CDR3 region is CASSPRAGGPGNEQFF. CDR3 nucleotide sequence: TGTGCCAGCAGTCCCCGAGCGGGGGGGCCGGGCAATGAGCAGTTCTTC.

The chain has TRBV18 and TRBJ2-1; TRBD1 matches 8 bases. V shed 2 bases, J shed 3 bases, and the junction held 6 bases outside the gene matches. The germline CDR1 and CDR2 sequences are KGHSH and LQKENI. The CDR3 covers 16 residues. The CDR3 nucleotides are TGTGCCAGCTCACCATCCAGGGGGCATGGCTACAATGAGCAGTTCTTC. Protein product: CASSPSRGHGYNEQFF. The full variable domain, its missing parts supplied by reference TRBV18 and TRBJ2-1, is NAGVMQNPRHLVRRRGQEARLRCSPMKGHSHVYWYRQLPEEGLKFMVYLQKENIIDESGMPKERFSAEFPKEGPSILRIQQVVRGDSAAYFCASSPSRGHGYNEQFFGPGTRLTVL.

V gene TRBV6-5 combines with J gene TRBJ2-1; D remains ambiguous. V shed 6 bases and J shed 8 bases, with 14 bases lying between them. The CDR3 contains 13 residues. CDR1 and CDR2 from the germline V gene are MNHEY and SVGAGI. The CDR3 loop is CASRPSRPDEQFF. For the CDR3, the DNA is TGTGCCAGCAGACCGAGCAGGCCAGATGAGCAGTTCTTC.

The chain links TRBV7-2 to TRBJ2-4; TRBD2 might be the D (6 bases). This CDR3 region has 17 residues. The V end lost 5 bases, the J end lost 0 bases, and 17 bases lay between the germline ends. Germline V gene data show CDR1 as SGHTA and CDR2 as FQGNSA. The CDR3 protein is CASSPLGAGLAKNIQYF. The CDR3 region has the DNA TGTGCCAGCAGCCCTCTGGGTGCGGGGCTAGCCAAAAACATTCAGTACTTC.

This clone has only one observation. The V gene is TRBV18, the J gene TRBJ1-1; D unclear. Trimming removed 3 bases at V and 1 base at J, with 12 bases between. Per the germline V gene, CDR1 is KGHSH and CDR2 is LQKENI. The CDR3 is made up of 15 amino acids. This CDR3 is CASSPLTLPNTEAFF. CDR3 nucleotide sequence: TGTGCCAGCTCACCTCTGACATTACCGAACACTGAAGCTTTCTTT.

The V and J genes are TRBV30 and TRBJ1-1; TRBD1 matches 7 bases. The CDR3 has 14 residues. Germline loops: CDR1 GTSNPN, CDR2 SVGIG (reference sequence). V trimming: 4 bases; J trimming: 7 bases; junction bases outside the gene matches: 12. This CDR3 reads CAWIRMEGAGEAFF. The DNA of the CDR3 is TGTGCCTGGATAAGAATGGAGGGGGCTGGTGAAGCTTTCTTT.